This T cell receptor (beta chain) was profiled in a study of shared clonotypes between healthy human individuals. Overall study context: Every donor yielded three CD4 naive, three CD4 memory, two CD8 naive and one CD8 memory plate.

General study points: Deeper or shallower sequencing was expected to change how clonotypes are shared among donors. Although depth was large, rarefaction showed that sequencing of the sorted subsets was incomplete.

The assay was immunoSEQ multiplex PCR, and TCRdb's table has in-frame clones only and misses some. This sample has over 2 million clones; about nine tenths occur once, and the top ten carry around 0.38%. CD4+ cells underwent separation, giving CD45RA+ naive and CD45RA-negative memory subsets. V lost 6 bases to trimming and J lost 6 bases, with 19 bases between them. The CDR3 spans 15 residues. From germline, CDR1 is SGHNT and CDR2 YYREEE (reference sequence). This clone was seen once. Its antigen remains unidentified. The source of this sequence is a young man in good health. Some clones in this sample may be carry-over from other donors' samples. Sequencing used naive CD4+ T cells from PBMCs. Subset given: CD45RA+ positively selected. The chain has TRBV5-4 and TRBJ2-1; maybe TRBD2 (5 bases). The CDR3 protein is CASTLLSSRGNEQFF. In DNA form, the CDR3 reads TGTGCCAGCACCCTACTTTCGAGTCGGGGCAATGAGCAGTTCTTC. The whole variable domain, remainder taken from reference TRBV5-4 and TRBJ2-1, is ETGVTQSPTHLIKTRGQQVTLRCSSQSGHNTVSWYQQALGQGPQFIFQYYREEENGRGNFPPRFSGLQFPNYSSELNVNALELDDSALYLCASTLLSSRGNEQFFGPGTRLTVL.